A single sample is the source of the 10 T cell receptor beta chains below, sequenced in a study of T cells after yellow fever vaccination (dated 2019 in TCRdb). This specimen's treatment or condition label, interpreted: live attenuated yellow fever vaccine strain. Library construction relied on 5' RACE. Sequencing instrument: Illumina HiSeq 2500. TCRdb reprocessing: public reads trimmed at Q25 with fastp, clones called with MiXCR, in-frame beta chains kept. Identical CDR3 proteins give one entry, which carries the most common genes and DNA. This sample has 450,000 to 600,000 distinct CDR3 sequences in its table, and around 17% of those were observed once. The ten largest clones represent around 15% of the sample. Sequenced here: PBMCs, sampled less than 6 days after the first yellow fever vaccination. The receptors derive from a man aged 18 to 29 who received the YFV17D yellow fever vaccine.

The CDR3 nucleotides are TGTGCCAGCAGCCCTGGACTAGGGGGGAGGGAGACCCAGTACTTC. Translated, it gives CASSPGLGGRETQYF. V is TRBV7-9 and J is TRBJ2-5, with a tentative D call TRBD2 (7 bases). Trimming removed 5 bases from V and 5 bases from J, with 18 bases in between. This CDR3 has 15 residues. The germline V gene has CDR1 SEHNR and CDR2 FQNEAQ (reference sequence).

This clonotype was counted between two and nine times. The rearrangement uses TRBV5-1 and TRBJ1-1; 9 bases agree with TRBD1. The length of the CDR3 is 15 residues. From germline, CDR1 is SGHRS and CDR2 YFSETQ. V lost 2 bases, J lost 6 bases, and 8 bases stayed unmatched. CDR3 sequence: CASSFGTGMGAEAFF. As DNA, the CDR3 is TGCGCCAGCAGCTTCGGGACAGGGATGGGCGCTGAAGCTTTCTTT.

The gene calls are TRBV12-3 or TRBV12-4 and TRBJ2-5; 7 nucleotides line up with TRBD2. The CDR3 consists of 15 residues. Losses at the gene ends were 8 bases for V and 4 bases for J; bases not matched to a gene: 13. The CDR3 DNA follows: TGTGCCAGCTCCCTCTTTGGGGGGGGATCAGAGACCCAGTACTTC. This encodes CASSLFGGGSETQYF.

The genes are TRBV11-1 and TRBJ1-2; 7 nucleotides match TRBD1. Germline CDR1 and CDR2: SGHAT and FQDESV (reference sequence). This CDR3 is built from 13 residues. Losses at the gene ends were 5 bases for V and 8 bases for J; bases not matched to a gene: 8. The CDR3 loop reads CASSHEGAKGYTF. CDR3 in DNA: TGTGCCAGCAGCCACGAGGGGGCAAAAGGCTACACCTTC.

The V gene is TRBV20-1, the J gene TRBJ2-3; D uncertain. Germline lookup yields CDR1 DFQATT and CDR2 SNEGSKA (reference sequence). V lost 3 bases and J 4 bases, leaving 14 bases between the germline ends. This CDR3 is 14 amino acids long. DNA for the CDR3: TGCAGTGCTAGGGGAACTTGGGCAGCAGATACGCAGTATTTT. This codes for CSARGTWAADTQYF.

This clonotype has more than one count but fewer than ten. The chain links TRBV12-3 or TRBV12-4 to TRBJ2-1, with 11 bases lining up with TRBD2. The CDR3 is 14 residues long. The V gene end was trimmed by 3 bases and the J gene end by 8 bases; junction bases not matched to a gene: 3. CDR3 sequence (DNA): TGTGCCAGCAGTTTTAGCGGGGGGGCGGATGAGCAGTTCTTC. As protein: CASSFSGGADEQFF.

The gene calls are TRBV12-1 and TRBJ1-2. TRBV12-1 is classified as a pseudogene. CDR3 length equals 14 residues. CDR3 amino acids: CASSPGHSNYGYTF. The CDR3 DNA reads as TGTGCCAGCAGCCCTGGGCACAGCAACTATGGCTACACCTTC.

The rearrangement uses TRBV28 and TRBJ1-1, with a possible D match to TRBD1 (5 bases). V lost 2 bases and J lost 3, with 13 bases in between. CDR1 and CDR2 (germline): MDHEN, SYDVKM. This CDR3 region has 15 residues. The chain's CDR3 is CASSLNRDLYTEAFF. In nucleotides, the CDR3 is TGTGCCAGCAGTTTAAACCGGGACTTGTACACTGAAGCTTTCTTT.

The chain uses TRBV3-1 and TRBJ1-5; D unresolved. The CDR3 contains 14 residues. The germline V and J ends were trimmed by 4 bases and 0 bases, with 7 bases remaining between them. Germline V gene data show CDR1 as LGHDT and CDR2 as YNNKEL (reference sequence). The CDR3 DNA reads TGTGCCAGCAGCCCCGTCTTTAGCAATCAGCCCCAGCATTTT. Translating gives CASSPVFSNQPQHF.

This clonotype appeared a few times. This chain connects TRBV4-1 to TRBJ2-3; 12 positions match TRBD2. This CDR3 comprises 17 residues. V was clipped by 0 bases and J by 8 bases; unmatched bases: 9. Germline CDR1 and CDR2: MGHRA and YSYEKL. CDR3 loop: CASSQETLAGGSVTQYF. The CDR3 DNA reads as TGCGCCAGCAGCCAAGAAACACTAGCGGGGGGATCAGTTACGCAGTATTTT.